These 4 T cell receptor beta chains originate from one sample sequenced in a study of cytomegalovirus exposure and HLA in healthy donors. The PCR ran on 60 Vbeta and 13 Jbeta primers. The repertoire was sequenced with immunoSEQ multiplex PCR; TCRdb's copy has only in-frame clones and lacks some. The data show some 170,000 clones, over 60% seen once. The sequencing sample was made of PBMCs. Every receptor here comes from a man aged 40-49 years in good health and CMV-seropositive.

The chain employs TRBV13 and TRBJ2-1; TRBD2 aligns across 8 bases. Germline V gene data show CDR1 as PRHDT and CDR2 as FYEKMQ (reference sequence). V shed 0 bases and J 0 bases; nucleotides not matched to a gene: 1. This CDR3 region has 16 residues. The CDR3: CASSLGGRGSYNEQFF. The CDR3 nucleotides read TGTGCCAGCAGCTTAGGCGGGAGGGGCTCCTACAATGAGCAGTTCTTC. The full variable domain, its missing parts supplied by reference TRBV13 and TRBJ2-1, is AAGVIQSPRHLIKEKRETATLKCYPIPRHDTVYWYQQGPGQDPQFLISFYEKMQSDKGSIPDRFSAQQFSDYHSELNMSSLELGDSALYFCASSLGGRGSYNEQFFGPGTRLTVL.

For this clone: Relative to the germline gene, one junction end is altered; a read error may explain this. V gene TRBV7-9 combines with J gene TRBJ1-1, with a possible D match to TRBD1 (5 bases). The CDR3 extends over 14 amino acids. Germline CDR1 is SEHNR and CDR2 is FQNEAQ (reference sequence). CDR3 region: CSSSFSGANTEAFF. CDR3 nucleotide sequence: TGTTCCAGCAGCTTCTCTGGGGCTAACACTGAAGCTTTCTTT.

This sequence joins TRBV5-1 and TRBJ2-5; the match to TRBD2 covers 11 bases. The closer fit of TRBJ2-7 to the DNA end suggests the J call may be wrong. The length of the CDR3 is 15 residues. CDR1 is SGHRS, CDR2 YFSETQ, per germline. The DNA of the CDR3 is TGCGCCAGCAGCTTACTAGCGGGAGAGAACTACGAGCAGTACTTC. This encodes CASSLLAGENYEQYF.

The chain couples TRBV11-3 to TRBJ2-1; 7 positions agree with TRBD2. Germline V lookup: CDR1 SGHNT, CDR2 YENEEA. The CDR3 has 18 amino acids. Trimming removed 0 bases from V and 4 bases from J; junction bases left unmatched: 12. The CDR3 nucleotides read TGTGCCAGCAGCTTAGATCATACGGGGGGACCCCCTTACAATGAGCAGTTCTTC. It is translated as CASSLDHTGGPPYNEQFF.